This T cell receptor (beta chain) was sequenced during a study of CD8+ T cells in alopecia areata. Study in general: Scalp area affected, as a percentage, set the severity score of treated patients. General study findings and limits: In scalp and blood during tofacitinib, many expanded lesional clones persisted. Scalp sequencing also captures normal skin's resident alphabeta T cells.

The treatment denotes: oral pan-JAK inhibitor, 5-10 mg twice daily. In alopecia areata patients, both lesional scalp punch biopsies and peripheral blood were collected. cDNA prepared by RNA extraction and subsequent reverse transcription served as the template for sequencing. Assay used: immunoSEQ multiplex PCR; TCRdb lists only in-frame clones, some missing. The sample contains over 150,000 clones, roughly three fifths of which appear only once. Looked up from germline, CDR1 is LGHNT and CDR2 is FRNRAP. The CDR3 sequence is 12 residues long. V lost 2 bases, J lost 7 bases, and 6 bases lay in between. A remark on this clone: Its antigen is as yet unknown.

The TCR sequence derives from a human donor with alopecia areata. The V gene is TRBV12-5, the J gene TRBJ1-5, with D uncertain. The specimen comprised CD4+ T cells sorted from blood, sampled at week 4, from a patient treated with tofacitinib. DNA of the CDR3: TGTGCTAGTGGTTTGATAGGGCAGCCCCAGCATTTT. Its translation: CASGLIGQPQHF.